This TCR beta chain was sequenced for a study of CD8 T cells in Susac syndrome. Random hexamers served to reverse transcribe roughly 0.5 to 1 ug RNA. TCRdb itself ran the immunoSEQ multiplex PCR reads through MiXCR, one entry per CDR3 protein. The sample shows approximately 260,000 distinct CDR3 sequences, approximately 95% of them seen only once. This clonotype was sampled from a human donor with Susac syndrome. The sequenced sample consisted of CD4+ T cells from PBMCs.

The CDR3 coding sequence is TGCAGCGTTGAAGATTGGGGGGGCACAGATACGCAGTATTTT. This sequence encodes CSVEDWGGTDTQYF. The rearrangement joins TRBV29-1 to TRBJ2-3, with D possibly matching TRBD2 (6 bases). CDR3 length: 14 amino acids. Germline V gene sequence: CDR1 SQVTM, CDR2 ANQGSEA. V lost 0 bases, J lost 1 base, and 8 bases lay in between.